A single sample is the source of the 9 T cell receptor beta chains below, sequenced in a study of OX40 agonist ivuxolimab in advanced cancers. This table comes from immunoSEQ multiplex PCR, and its TCRdb copy is limited to in-frame clones, with some not included. The sample includes 50,000 to 85,000 clones, roughly 85% of them seen just once. Sequenced material: CD4+ or CD8+ T cells sorted from blood, taken in a trial of the OX40 agonist ivuxolimab. The source of these receptors is an adult with an advanced solid tumor such as melanoma, head and neck, liver or kidney cancer.

The chain recombines TRBV5-1 with TRBJ1-2, with 11 bases lining up with TRBD1. The CDR3 runs 15 residues. CDR1 SGHRS and CDR2 YFSETQ come from the germline V gene. V was pared by 0 bases and J by 6 bases, with 4 bases of the junction left unmatched. The CDR3 nucleotides read TGCGCCAGCAGCTTGGCGTGGACAGGGGGCGATGGCTACACCTTC. This gives the protein CASSLAWTGGDGYTF.

The chain is built from TRBV21-1 and TRBJ1-5; TRBD1 is the table's D call, not checked against the DNA. TRBV21-1 counts as a pseudogene. The CDR3 is 16 amino acids. This CDR3 reads CASSKLGGQTNQPQHF. The CDR3 nucleotides read TGTGCCAGCAGCAAATTAGGTGGACAGACTAATCAGCCCCAGCATTTT.

A single count supports this clone. This sample includes further DNA sequences coding for the same CDR3. V gene TRBV30 combines with J gene TRBJ2-1, with 8 bases matching TRBD2. This CDR3 is built from 10 residues. Germline V gene sequence: CDR1 GTSNPN, CDR2 SVGIG (reference sequence). The CDR3 DNA is TGTGCGCTCGGGGGGGGTGAGCAGTTCTTC. Translating it yields CALGGGEQFF.

This clone appeared once. The V gene is TRBV28, the J gene TRBJ2-7; TRBD2 aligns across 13 bases. The CDR3 has 16 amino acids. Trimming took 5 bases from V and 1 from J; bases not matched to a gene: 5. In germline, CDR1 is MDHEN, CDR2 SYDVKM. The DNA of the CDR3 is TGTGCCAGCAGTACTAGCGGGAGGGCCCCTTCCTACGAGCAGTACTTC. As protein: CASSTSGRAPSYEQYF. The variable domain in full, with the rest retrieved from reference TRBV28 and TRBJ2-7, is DVKVTQSSRYLVKRTGEKVFLECVQDMDHENMFWYRQDPGLGLRLIYFSYDVKMKEKGDIPEGYSVSREKKERFSLILESASTNQTSMYLCASSTSGRAPSYEQYFGPGTRLTVT.

The chain has TRBV21-1 and TRBJ1-5. TRBV21-1 is a pseudogene locus. This CDR3 is 20 amino acids long. In DNA form, the CDR3 reads TGTGCCAGCAGCACAAAGGGAGGGGAACGGGATAAAAATGGCAATCAGCCCCAGCATTTT. Translating it yields CASSTKGGERDKNGNQPQHF.

This clone was observed once. The chain recombines TRBV7-9 with TRBJ2-1; D ambiguous. V was shortened by 4 bases and J by 0 bases, with 19 bases between the two germline ends. This CDR3 region has 18 residues. Germline CDR1 SEHNR, CDR2 FQNEAQ (reference sequence). The CDR3 DNA follows: TGTGCCAGCAGCTCTCCCAGAGCTAGTCCGTACTCCTACAATGAGCAGTTCTTC. Residues: CASSSPRASPYSYNEQFF.

The chain carries TRBV6-5 and TRBJ2-2; D is possibly TRBD2 (7 bases). The ends were cut back, 6 bases at V and 5 bases at J, with 16 bases in the middle. The CDR3 contains 15 residues. Germline V lookup: CDR1 MNHEY, CDR2 SVGAGI. CDR3 bases: TGTGCCAGCAGCCGCGGGGGCCCGGGTACCGGGGAGCTGTTTTTT. It translates to CASSRGGPGTGELFF.

V and J are TRBV7-9 and TRBJ2-3; D is unresolved. V lost 4 bases and J 2 bases, leaving 10 bases between the germline ends. This CDR3 spans 14 amino acids. Germline loops: CDR1 SEHNR, CDR2 FQNEAQ (reference sequence). Here the CDR3 DNA reads TGTGCCAGCAGCTCTAGTAAAACCACAGATACGCAGTATTTT. Its protein product is CASSSSKTTDTQYF.

V gene TRBV27 combines with J gene TRBJ1-4; D not certain. V gave up 6 bases and J gave up 7 bases, with 9 bases separating them. Germline V gene lookup returns CDR1 MNHEY and CDR2 SMNVEV (reference sequence). The CDR3 covers 12 residues. Here the CDR3 reads CASRDPLEKLFF. CDR3 nucleotide sequence: TGTGCCAGCAGGGACCCGCTTGAAAAACTGTTTTTT.